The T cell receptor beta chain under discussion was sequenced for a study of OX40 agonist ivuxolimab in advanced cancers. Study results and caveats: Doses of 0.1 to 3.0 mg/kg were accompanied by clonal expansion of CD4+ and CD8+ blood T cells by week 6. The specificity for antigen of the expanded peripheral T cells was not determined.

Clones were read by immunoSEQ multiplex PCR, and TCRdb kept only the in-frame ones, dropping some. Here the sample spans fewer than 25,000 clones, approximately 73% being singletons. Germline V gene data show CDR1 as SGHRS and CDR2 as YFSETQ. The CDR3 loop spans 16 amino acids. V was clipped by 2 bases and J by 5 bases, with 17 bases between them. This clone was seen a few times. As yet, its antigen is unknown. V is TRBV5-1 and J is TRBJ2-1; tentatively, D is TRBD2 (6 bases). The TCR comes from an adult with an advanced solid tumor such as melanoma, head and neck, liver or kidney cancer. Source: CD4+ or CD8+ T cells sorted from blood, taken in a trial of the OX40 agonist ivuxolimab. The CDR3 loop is CASSLTWRGPNNEQFF. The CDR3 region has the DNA TGCGCCAGCAGCTTAACATGGAGGGGACCAAACAATGAGCAGTTCTTC.